Below, 26 T cell receptor beta chains from the same sample are listed, as sequenced in a study of CD8 T cells in Susac syndrome. Random-hexamer reverse transcription was applied to roughly 0.5 to 1 ug RNA. Via MiXCR, TCRdb re-called the immunoSEQ multiplex PCR reads, giving one row per CDR3 protein. The sample has 200,000 to 250,000 distinct CDR3 sequences; about 95% are singletons. The material sequenced was CD4+ T cells from PBMCs. These TCRs come from a human donor with multiple sclerosis.

In this sample, this clonotype turned up a few times. The chain has TRBV9 and TRBJ2-2; no clear D. The length of the CDR3 is 13 residues. Germline values: CDR1 SGDLS, CDR2 YYNGEE. The V and J ends lost 2 bases and 5 bases respectively, with 7 bases between them. The DNA of the CDR3 is TGTGCCAGCAGCGTTCGTGGGACCGGGGAGCTGTTTTTT. Protein sequence: CASSVRGTGELFF.

The chain links TRBV5-1 to TRBJ1-1; no definite D call. Germline CDR1 is SGHRS and CDR2 is YFSETQ. This CDR3 comprises 14 residues. V was pared by 0 bases and J by 1 base, with 7 bases between. The CDR3 reads CASSLGGSNTEAFF. In DNA, the CDR3 is TGCGCCAGCAGCTTGGGGGGATCGAACACTGAAGCTTTCTTT.

The chain carries TRBV14 and TRBJ2-1; perhaps TRBD1 as D (5 bases). Germline CDR1 SGHDN, CDR2 FVKESK. The CDR3 has 16 amino acids. V shed 1 base and J shed 6 bases, with 16 bases lying between them. In DNA form, the CDR3 reads TGTGCCAGCAGCCAAGGGGGTGTGGGGCCCATCAATGAGCAGTTCTTC. It translates to CASSQGGVGPINEQFF.

This clonotype appeared once. V is TRBV7-2 and J is TRBJ2-1; D ambiguous. The CDR3 is 13 residues long. The germline CDR1 and CDR2 sequences are SGHTA and FQGNSA. V was shortened by 3 bases and J by 3 bases, with 6 bases between the two germline ends. This CDR3 is CASSLMDYNEQFF. CDR3 DNA sequence: TGTGCCAGCAGCTTGATGGACTACAATGAGCAGTTCTTC.

This clonotype was detected a few times. V usage is TRBV3-1 and J usage is TRBJ1-2; D unresolved. Trimming took 4 bases from V and 7 from J, leaving 10 bases between them. This CDR3 region has 12 residues. In germline, CDR1 is LGHDT, CDR2 YNNKEL (reference sequence). CDR3 bases: TGTGCCAGCAGCCCCACGGGAGGTGGCTACACCTTC. Protein: CASSPTGGGYTF.

The gene calls are TRBV29-1 and TRBJ1-2; a possible D gene is TRBD1 (5 bases). The germline V and J ends were trimmed by 4 bases and 5 bases, with 14 bases remaining between them. The CDR3 runs 13 residues. Germline values: CDR1 SQVTM, CDR2 ANQGSEA. CDR3 DNA sequence: TGCAGCGTTGTCCAGGGTGTAACTTATGGCTACACCTTC. It yields the protein CSVVQGVTYGYTF. Variable domain in full (rest from reference TRBV29-1 and TRBJ1-2): SAVISQKPSRDICQRGTSLTIQCQVDSQVTMMFWYRQQPGQSLTLIATANQGSEATYESGFVIDKFPISRPNLTFSTLTVSNMSPEDSSIYLCSVVQGVTYGYTFGSGTRLTVV.

This chain uses TRBV2 with TRBJ2-7; D not resolved. Trimming shortened V by 1 base and J by 6 bases, and 10 bases separated the two germline ends. CDR1 is SNHLY, CDR2 FYNNEI, per germline. The CDR3 runs to 13 residues. CDR3 DNA sequence: TGTGCCAGCAGTGAAGTGACCTACATCGAGCAGTACGTC. Translation gives CASSEVTYIEQYV.

The chain has TRBV7-9 and TRBJ1-1, with D possibly matching TRBD1 (5 bases). This CDR3 contains 17 residues. Trimming shortened V by 2 bases and J by 0 bases, and 16 bases separated the two germline ends. CDR1 and CDR2 (germline): SEHNR, FQNEAQ (reference sequence). This CDR3 is CASSLRGGGALNTEAFF. CDR3 sequence (DNA): TGTGCCAGCAGCTTAAGGGGAGGAGGGGCCCTGAACACTGAAGCTTTCTTT. Using reference TRBV7-9 and TRBJ1-1 for the parts outside the CDR3, the full variable domain is DTGVSQNPRHKITKRGQNVTFRCDPISEHNRLYWYRQTLGQGPEFLTYFQNEAQLEKSRLLSDRFSAERPKGSFSTLEIQRTEQGDSAMYLCASSLRGGGALNTEAFFGQGTRLTVV.

V and J are TRBV6-5 and TRBJ2-5; 7 bases align to TRBD2. The germline V gene has CDR1 MNHEY and CDR2 SVGAGI. CDR3 length: 14 residues. J was trimmed by 0 bases and V by 5 bases; bases with no gene match: 3. The CDR3 region is CASSRGGNQETQYF. DNA of the CDR3: TGTGCCAGCAGTCGCGGGGGTAACCAAGAGACCCAGTACTTC.

This clonotype was seen just once. CDR3 in amino acids: CASAAQGPGEQFF. CDR3 bases: TGTGCCAGCGCTGCCCAGGGGCCCGGTGAGCAGTTCTTC. The chain uses TRBV7-3 and TRBJ2-1, with D possibly matching TRBD1 (6 bases). The ends were cut back, 8 bases at V and 9 bases at J, with 17 bases in the middle. Germline CDR1 is SGHTA and CDR2 is FQGTGA. This CDR3 has 13 amino acids.

This sequence joins TRBV29-1 and TRBJ2-7; 10 nucleotides agree with TRBD1. J was trimmed by 4 bases and V by 0 bases; bases with no gene match: 6. The CDR3 totals 15 residues. Germline assignment: CDR1 SQVTM and CDR2 ANQGSEA. CDR3 sequence: CSVEDRGTGEYEQYV. CDR3 sequence (DNA): TGCAGCGTTGAAGATAGGGGGACAGGGGAATACGAGCAGTACGTC.

CDR3 protein: CATSSGYEASTDTQYF. CDR3 bases: TGTGCCACCAGCAGCGGGTACGAGGCAAGCACAGATACGCAGTATTTT. This chain joins TRBV15 and TRBJ2-3; D not resolved. The CDR3 is 16 amino acids. Germline-derived CDR1 and CDR2 are LNHNV and YYDKDF (reference sequence). Trimming stripped 3 bases from V and 0 bases from J, with 13 bases between.

The CDR3 region is CASSPSVRDTEAFF. In nucleotides, the CDR3 is TGTGCCAGCAGCCCTTCCGTCCGCGACACTGAAGCTTTCTTT. V usage is TRBV9 and J usage is TRBJ1-1, with D hard to call. V was clipped by 4 bases and J by 3 bases, with 13 bases between them. CDR3 length: 14 amino acids. Germline lookup yields CDR1 SGDLS and CDR2 YYNGEE.

CDR3 DNA sequence: TGTGCCAGCAGCCAAAGCCACTACTCGGGAAACATTCAGTACTTC. It yields the protein CASSQSHYSGNIQYF. The V and J genes are TRBV7-2 and TRBJ2-4, with unresolved D. This CDR3 has 15 amino acids. Germline CDR1 is SGHTA and CDR2 is FQGNSA. V was shortened by 5 bases and J by 6 bases, with 17 bases between the two germline ends.

The chain employs TRBV29-1 and TRBJ1-1; 7 nucleotides line up with TRBD1. Germline CDR1 reads SQVTM; CDR2 reads ANQGSEA. The CDR3 totals 14 residues. V dropped 1 base and J dropped 4; count of bases not matched to a gene: 6. CDR3 loop: CSVEATGRVTEAFF. The CDR3 coding sequence is TGCAGCGTTGAAGCGACAGGGAGGGTCACTGAAGCTTTCTTT.

This chain uses TRBV27 with TRBJ1-6, with D maybe TRBD1 (6 bases). V was pared by 5 bases and J by 12 bases, with 26 bases between. Germline CDR1 is MNHEY and CDR2 is SMNVEV (reference sequence). The CDR3 is made up of 17 amino acids. Here the CDR3 DNA reads TGTGCCAGCAGTCTCCGCTTTCGGGGGGCCTCAGGTGAACCCCTCCACTTT. Translation: CASSLRFRGASGEPLHF.

V is TRBV30 and J is TRBJ1-1, with no clear D. CDR1 and CDR2 (germline): GTSNPN, SVGIG (reference sequence). Trimming took off 4 bases at V and 1 base at J, with 7 bases between the two ends. This CDR3 is 12 amino acids long. CDR3 loop: CAWILGNTEAFF. CDR3 coding DNA: TGTGCCTGGATACTGGGGAACACTGAAGCTTTCTTT.

V usage is TRBV13 and J usage is TRBJ2-1, with 10 bases aligning to TRBD2. The CDR3 runs to 15 residues. In germline, CDR1 is PRHDT, CDR2 FYEKMQ (reference sequence). With V trimmed by 4 bases and J by 4 bases, 4 bases remained unmatched. For the CDR3, the DNA is TGTGCCAGCAGCTCCGGACTAGCGGAATACAATGAGCAGTTCTTC. This sequence encodes CASSSGLAEYNEQFF.

This chain joins TRBV20-1 and TRBJ2-1; no clear D gene. The V gene's germline CDR1 is DFQATT and CDR2 SNEGSKA (reference sequence). The CDR3 is 13 amino acids. V dropped 3 bases and J dropped 10 bases, with 16 bases sitting between them. CDR3 loop: CSARGPTQPEQFF. The CDR3 DNA reads as TGCAGTGCTAGGGGCCCGACTCAACCCGAGCAGTTCTTC.

V and J are TRBV7-3 and TRBJ2-1, with D perhaps TRBD1 (6 bases). The V end was cut by 4 bases, the J end by 11 bases, with 15 bases between. The germline CDR1 and CDR2 sequences are SGHTA and FQGTGA. The CDR3 is 13 residues long. The CDR3 here is CASSSDKTGQQFF. For the CDR3, the DNA is TGTGCCAGCAGCTCAGATAAGACAGGCCAGCAGTTCTTC. The variable domain in full, completed from reference TRBV7-3 and TRBJ2-1, reads GAGVSQTPSNKVTEKGKYVELRCDPISGHTALYWYRQSLGQGPEFLIYFQGTGAADDSGLPNDRFFAVRPEGSVSTLKIQRTERGDSAVYLCASSSDKTGQQFFGPGTRLTVL.

This rearrangement joins TRBV30 to TRBJ1-1; D remains unclear. The CDR3 loop spans 12 amino acids. V lost 5 bases, J lost 10 bases, and 17 bases lay in between. Looked up from germline, CDR1 is GTSNPN and CDR2 is SVGIG (reference sequence). CDR3 residues: CAWDFSPGGAFF. CDR3 DNA sequence: TGTGCCTGGGATTTTAGTCCGGGAGGAGCTTTCTTT.

The chain combines TRBV12-3 or TRBV12-4 with TRBJ2-1; 9 bases fit TRBD1. With V trimmed by 5 bases and J by 4 bases, 3 bases remained unmatched. The CDR3 is 14 amino acids. CDR3: CASSRQGVYNEQFF. As DNA, the CDR3 is TGTGCCAGCAGTAGACAGGGGGTATACAATGAGCAGTTCTTC.

The chain joins TRBV2 to TRBJ2-3; D is perhaps TRBD2 (6 bases). The CDR3 spans 15 residues. The germline gives CDR1 SNHLY, CDR2 FYNNEI. Trimming shortened V by 8 bases and J by 2 bases, and 17 bases separated the two germline ends. CDR3 sequence: CASAASRGTTDTQYF. DNA of the CDR3: TGTGCCAGCGCGGCCTCTCGGGGGACCACAGATACGCAGTATTTT.

About this clonotype itself: One junction end does not reproduce the germline sequence, and a read error may be involved. The chain has TRBV29-1 and TRBJ2-3, with 7 bases identical to TRBD1. Germline CDR1 and CDR2: SQVTM and ANQGSEA. This CDR3 has 13 residues. CDR3 region: CSASLGGKDTRYF. The CDR3 coding sequence is TGCAGCGCCTCACTAGGGGGCAAGGATACGCGGTATTTT.

The chain employs TRBV20-1 and TRBJ1-1; D is uncertain. The CDR3 runs 11 residues. Germline V gene data show CDR1 as DFQATT and CDR2 as SNEGSKA (reference sequence). Trimming shortened V by 4 bases and J by 6 bases, and 9 bases separated the two germline ends. The CDR3 nucleotides are TGCAGTGCTATGGCCCCCGCTGAAGCTTTCTTT. Encoded protein: CSAMAPAEAFF.

V and J are TRBV30 and TRBJ1-5; a possible D gene is TRBD1 (6 bases). Germline assignment: CDR1 GTSNPN and CDR2 SVGIG (reference sequence). The CDR3 length is 13 residues. Trimming removed 5 bases at V and 5 bases at J, with 13 bases between. CDR3: CAWGHREDQPQHF. For the CDR3, the DNA is TGTGCCTGGGGTCACAGGGAGGATCAGCCCCAGCATTTT.